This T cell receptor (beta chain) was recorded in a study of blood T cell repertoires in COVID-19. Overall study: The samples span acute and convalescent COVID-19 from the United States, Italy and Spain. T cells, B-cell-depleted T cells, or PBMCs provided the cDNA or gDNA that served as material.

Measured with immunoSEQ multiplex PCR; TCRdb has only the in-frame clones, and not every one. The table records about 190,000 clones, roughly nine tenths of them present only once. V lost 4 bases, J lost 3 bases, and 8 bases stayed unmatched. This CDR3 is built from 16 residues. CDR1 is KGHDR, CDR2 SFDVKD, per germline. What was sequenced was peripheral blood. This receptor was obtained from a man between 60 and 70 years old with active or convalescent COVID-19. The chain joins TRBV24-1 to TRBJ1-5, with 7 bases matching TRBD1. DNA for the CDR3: TGTGCCACCAGTGACACTGGACAGGCTCCCAATCAGCCCCAGCATTTT. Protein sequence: CATSDTGQAPNQPQHF.